This T cell receptor (beta chain) is from a study of blood T cells in healthy people across ages. Study-wide results and limits: Diversity was higher, and naive CD4+ cells more numerous, in long-lived donors than in aged donors. As naive T cell percentage varied, TCR beta diversity correlated strongly with it.

This clonotype came up many times. The target antigen is unknown. A second about 6 to 12 cycle PCR used barcoded and J-beta primers. TCRdb passed the 5' RACE reads through MiXCR, listing each CDR3 protein once. The sample consists of over 750,000 distinct CDR3 sequences, more than 20% of them appearing once. Peripheral blood samples of roughly 9.8 milliliters were drawn from each donor. This CDR3 comprises 14 residues. V was shortened by 5 bases and J by 0 bases, with 11 bases between the two germline ends. Germline CDR1 MDHEN, CDR2 SYDVKM. These data were also reused for a study on T cells of mothers and their children.

This TCR derives from a boy aged 10-17 years in good health. Source material: blood. This chain uses TRBV28 with TRBJ2-7; weak D call: TRBD2 (5 bases). The CDR3, as DNA: TGTGCCAGCAGTAGGACTGGGGTCTCCTACGAGCAGTACTTC. Its translation: CASSRTGVSYEQYF.